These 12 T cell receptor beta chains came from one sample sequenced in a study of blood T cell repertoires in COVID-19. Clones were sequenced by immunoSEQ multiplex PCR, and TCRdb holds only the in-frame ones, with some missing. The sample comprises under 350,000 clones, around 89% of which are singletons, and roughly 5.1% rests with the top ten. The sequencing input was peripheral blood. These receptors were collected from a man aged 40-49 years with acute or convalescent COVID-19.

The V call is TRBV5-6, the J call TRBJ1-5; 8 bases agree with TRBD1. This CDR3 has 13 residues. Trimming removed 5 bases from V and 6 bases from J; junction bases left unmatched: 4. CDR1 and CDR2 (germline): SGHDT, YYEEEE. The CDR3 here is CASSLDRGQPQHF. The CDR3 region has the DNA TGTGCCAGCAGTTTAGACAGGGGTCAGCCCCAGCATTTT.

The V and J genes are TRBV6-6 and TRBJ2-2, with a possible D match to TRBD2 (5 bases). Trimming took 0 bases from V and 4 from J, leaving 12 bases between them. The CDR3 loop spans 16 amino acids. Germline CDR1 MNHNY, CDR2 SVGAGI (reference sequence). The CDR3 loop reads CASSYSPVGSTGELFF. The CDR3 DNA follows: TGTGCCAGCAGTTACTCCCCGGTAGGGAGCACCGGGGAGCTGTTTTTT.

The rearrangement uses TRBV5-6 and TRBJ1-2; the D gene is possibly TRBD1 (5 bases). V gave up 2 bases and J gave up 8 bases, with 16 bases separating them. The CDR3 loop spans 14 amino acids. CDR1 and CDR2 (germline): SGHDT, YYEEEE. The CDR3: CASSFGSGTGGYTF. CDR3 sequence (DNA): TGTGCCAGCAGCTTCGGGTCTGGGACTGGGGGCTACACCTTC.

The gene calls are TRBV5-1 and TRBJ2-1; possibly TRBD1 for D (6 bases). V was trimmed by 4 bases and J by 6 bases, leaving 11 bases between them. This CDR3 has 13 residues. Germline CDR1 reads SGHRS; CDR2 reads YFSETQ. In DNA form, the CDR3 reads TGCGCCAGCAGCGCCACAGGGTTCAATGAGCAGTTCTTC. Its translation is CASSATGFNEQFF. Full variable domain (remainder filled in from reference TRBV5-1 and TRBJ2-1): KAGVTQTPRYLIKTRGQQVTLSCSPISGHRSVSWYQQTPGQGLQFLFEYFSETQRNKGNFPGRFSGRQFSNSRSEMNVSTLELGDSALYLCASSATGFNEQFFGPGTRLTVL.

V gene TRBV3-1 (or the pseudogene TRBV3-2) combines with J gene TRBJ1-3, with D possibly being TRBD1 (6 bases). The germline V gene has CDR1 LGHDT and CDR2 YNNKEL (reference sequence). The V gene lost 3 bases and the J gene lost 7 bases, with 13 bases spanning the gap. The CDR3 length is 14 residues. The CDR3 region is CASSQLQGGNTIYF. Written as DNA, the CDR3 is TGTGCCAGCAGCCAGCTACAGGGAGGGAACACCATATATTTT.

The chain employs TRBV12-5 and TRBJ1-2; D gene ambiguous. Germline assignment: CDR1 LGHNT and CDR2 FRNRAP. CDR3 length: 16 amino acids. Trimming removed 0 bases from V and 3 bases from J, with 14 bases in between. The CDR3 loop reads CASGLVLEGRYYGYTF. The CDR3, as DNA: TGTGCTAGTGGTTTGGTACTCGAAGGGAGGTACTATGGCTACACCTTC.

CDR3 residues: CSVRDKYGYTF. The CDR3 nucleotides are TGCAGCGTCCGGGACAAGTACGGCTACACCTTC. The chain uses TRBV29-1 and TRBJ1-2; maybe TRBD1 (6 bases). The V gene's germline CDR1 is SQVTM and CDR2 ANQGSEA. This CDR3 comprises 11 residues. The germline V and J ends were trimmed by 6 bases and 8 bases, with 13 bases remaining between them.

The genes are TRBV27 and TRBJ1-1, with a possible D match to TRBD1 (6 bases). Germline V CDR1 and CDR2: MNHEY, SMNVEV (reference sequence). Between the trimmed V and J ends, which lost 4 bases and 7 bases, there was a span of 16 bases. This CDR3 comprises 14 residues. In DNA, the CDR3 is TGTGCCAGCAGTTCTTACCCGGGACATAGTGAAGCTTTCTTT. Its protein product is CASSSYPGHSEAFF.

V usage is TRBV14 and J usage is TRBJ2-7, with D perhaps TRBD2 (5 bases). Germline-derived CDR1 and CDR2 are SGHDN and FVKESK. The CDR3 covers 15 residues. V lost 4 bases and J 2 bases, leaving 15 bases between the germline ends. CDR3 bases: TGTGCCAGCAGCCTCCTTGGCGGGCTTACCTACGAGCAGTACTTC. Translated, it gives CASSLLGGLTYEQYF.

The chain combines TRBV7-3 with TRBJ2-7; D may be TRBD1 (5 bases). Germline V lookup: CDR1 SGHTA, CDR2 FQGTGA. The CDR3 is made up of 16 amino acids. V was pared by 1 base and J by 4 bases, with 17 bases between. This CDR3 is CASSLRGPPASYEQYF. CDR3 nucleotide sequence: TGTGCCAGCAGCTTAAGGGGCCCGCCCGCTTCGTACGAGCAGTACTTC.

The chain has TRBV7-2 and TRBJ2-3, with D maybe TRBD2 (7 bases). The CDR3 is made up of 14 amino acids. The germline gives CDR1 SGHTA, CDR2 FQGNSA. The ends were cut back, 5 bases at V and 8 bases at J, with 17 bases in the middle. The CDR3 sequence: CASSPRRGLVTQYF. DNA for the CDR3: TGTGCCAGCAGCCCCCGGCGGGGGCTGGTTACGCAGTATTTT.

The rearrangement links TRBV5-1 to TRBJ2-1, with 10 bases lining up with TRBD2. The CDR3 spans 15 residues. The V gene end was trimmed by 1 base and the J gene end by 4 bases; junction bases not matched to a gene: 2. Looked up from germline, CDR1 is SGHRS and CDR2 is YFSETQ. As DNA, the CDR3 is TGCGCCAGCAGCTTGCGACTAGCGGGTTACAATGAGCAGTTCTTC. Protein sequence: CASSLRLAGYNEQFF.